This passage covers 18 T cell receptor beta chains from one sample sequenced in a study of cytomegalovirus exposure and HLA in healthy donors. Assay: immunoSEQ multiplex PCR; the TCRdb copy retains only in-frame clones and omits some. The repertoire has about 130,000 clones, 85% to 90% of them found once; the top ten carry under 8%. The sequencing sample was made of PBMCs. The receptors shown here come from a woman in her 30s in good health and CMV-seropositive.

The chain has TRBV7-9 and TRBJ1-2, with TRBD1 identical over 11 bases. CDR3 size: 15 residues. V lost 1 base and J lost 8; bases outside the gene matches: 6. Germline V gene lookup returns CDR1 SEHNR and CDR2 FQNEAQ (reference sequence). CDR3 in amino acids: CASSLVGQGAGGYTF. The CDR3, as DNA: TGTGCCAGCAGCTTAGTTGGACAGGGGGCCGGGGGCTACACCTTC. The full variable domain, its missing parts supplied by reference TRBV7-9 and TRBJ1-2, is DTGVSQNPRHKITKRGQNVTFRCDPISEHNRLYWYRQTLGQGPEFLTYFQNEAQLEKSRLLSDRFSAERPKGSFSTLEIQRTEQGDSAMYLCASSLVGQGAGGYTFGSGTRLTVV.

The genes are TRBV6-5 and TRBJ1-6; no definite D call. Looked up from germline, CDR1 is MNHEY and CDR2 is SVGAGI. The CDR3 is 15 amino acids. Trimming pared 0 bases from V and 8 bases from J, leaving 11 bases between. CDR3: CASSYSDLRDSPLHF. CDR3 in DNA: TGTGCCAGCAGTTACTCCGACCTGAGGGATTCACCCCTCCACTTT.

The chain has TRBV19 and TRBJ1-5; 9 nucleotides match TRBD1. CDR1 and CDR2 from the germline V gene are LNHDA and SQIVND (reference sequence). CDR3 length equals 17 residues. Trimming took 3 bases from V and 7 from J; bases not matched to a gene: 13. CDR3 nucleotides: TGTGCCAGTAGTATGAGGGGAACAGGGGGCGGTTTCCAGCCCCAGCATTTT. Translation gives CASSMRGTGGGFQPQHF.

V gene TRBV2 combines with J gene TRBJ1-1; weak D call: TRBD1 (5 bases). The germline V gene encodes CDR1 SNHLY and CDR2 FYNNEI. V gave up 2 bases and J gave up 6 bases, with 13 bases separating them. The CDR3 runs 14 residues. CDR3 sequence (DNA): TGTGCCAGCAGTGAACAGGGAAGAGACTCTGAAGCTTTCTTT. It specifies CASSEQGRDSEAFF.

V gene TRBV28 combines with J gene TRBJ2-7; TRBD2 might be the D (6 bases). Trimming left V 7 bases short and J 7 bases short, with 20 bases between. Germline V gene data show CDR1 as MDHEN and CDR2 as SYDVKM. This CDR3 comprises 14 residues. The CDR3 here is CASTPGSRAGEQYF. CDR3 nucleotides: TGTGCCAGCACCCCAGGATCCCGGGCGGGGGAGCAGTACTTC.

The V and J genes are TRBV14 and TRBJ1-5; a weak D match, TRBD1 (6 bases). The CDR3 consists of 18 residues. CDR1 is SGHDN, CDR2 FVKESK, per germline. V was cut by 0 bases and J by 3 bases, with 18 bases left in between. CDR3: CASSQDPRPGQDNQPQHF. In DNA, the CDR3 is TGTGCCAGCAGCCAAGATCCAAGGCCGGGACAAGACAATCAGCCCCAGCATTTT.

This clone showed up just once. The J gene is TRBJ1-3, the V gene TRBV2; the D gene is possibly TRBD1 (6 bases). The V gene lost 2 bases and the J gene lost 5 bases, with 19 bases spanning the gap. CDR3 length: 17 amino acids. Germline-derived CDR1 and CDR2 are SNHLY and FYNNEI. Here the CDR3 DNA reads TGTGCCAGCAGTGAACCCTACCACAGGGTATTGAGAAACACCATATATTTT. Protein product: CASSEPYHRVLRNTIYF.

Of note for this clone: At the DNA level, this CDR3 is encoded by other sequences in the same sample as well. The chain joins TRBV5-1 to TRBJ1-4, with 10 nucleotides matching TRBD1. V lost 0 bases and J lost 8; bases outside the gene matches: 4. Germline CDR1 and CDR2: SGHRS and YFSETQ. The CDR3 is made up of 15 amino acids. CDR3 protein: CASSLEGTGEEKLFF. The CDR3, as DNA: TGCGCCAGCAGCTTGGAAGGGACAGGGGAAGAAAAACTGTTTTTT.

The rearrangement uses TRBV6-6 and TRBJ1-3; a possible D gene is TRBD1 (5 bases). V gave up 11 bases and J gave up 2 bases, with 16 bases separating them. Per the germline V gene, CDR1 is MNHNY and CDR2 is SVGAGI (reference sequence). CDR3 length: 14 residues. The CDR3 here is CAGRDPATGNTIYF. CDR3 sequence (DNA): TGTGCCGGGAGGGACCCGGCCACTGGAAACACCATATATTTT.

The rearrangement links TRBV28 to TRBJ2-1, with 7 bases matching TRBD1. This CDR3 has 15 amino acids. The V gene's germline CDR1 is MDHEN and CDR2 SYDVKM. The trim removed 1 base at V and 6 bases at J, leaving 6 bases unmatched. CDR3 bases: TGTGCCAGCAGTTTATTGGGAGCAGGGGGCAATGAGCAGTTCTTC. Encoded protein: CASSLLGAGGNEQFF.

This chain links TRBV14 with TRBJ2-5; perhaps TRBD2 as D (5 bases). There are 14 residues in the CDR3. V was cut by 3 bases and J by 5 bases, with 13 bases left in between. Germline V gives CDR1 SGHDN, CDR2 FVKESK. The CDR3 DNA sequence: TGTGCCAGCAGCCAGCTAGAGGGTACGGAGACCCAGTACTTC. Translation gives CASSQLEGTETQYF.

As DNA, the CDR3 is TGTGCCAGCGGCAGAGGAGAGACCCAGTACTTC. Translation: CASGRGETQYF. The chain has TRBV6-1 and TRBJ2-5, with D hard to call. Trimming left V 8 bases short and J 4 bases short, with 8 bases between. The CDR3 has 11 amino acids. Per the germline V gene, CDR1 is MNHNS and CDR2 is SASEGT.

This clone was observed a handful of times. The chain combines TRBV6-4 with TRBJ2-3; D is undetermined. The CDR3 contains 14 residues. V dropped 0 bases and J dropped 0 bases, with 4 bases sitting between them. In germline, CDR1 is MRHNA, CDR2 SNTAGT. The CDR3 DNA sequence: TGTGCCAGCAGTGACTCGACTAGCACAGATACGCAGTATTTT. This sequence encodes CASSDSTSTDTQYF.

The chain employs TRBV11-2 and TRBJ2-1, with TRBD2 matching 10 bases. With 7 bases clipped from V and 8 bases from J, the junction kept 11 bases outside the gene matches. The CDR3 covers 15 residues. The V gene's germline CDR1 is SGHAT and CDR2 FQNNGV. The CDR3: CASTTGTSALDEQFF. CDR3 bases: TGTGCCAGCACTACCGGGACTAGCGCCTTGGATGAGCAGTTCTTC.

This sequence joins TRBV10-3 and TRBJ2-7, with 7 nucleotides matching TRBD2. The ends lost 2 bases at V and 4 bases at J; junction bases unmatched: 8. This CDR3 spans 15 amino acids. CDR1 ENHRY and CDR2 SYGVKD come from the germline V gene. CDR3 residues: CAISEGLAELYEQYF. The DNA of the CDR3 is TGTGCCATCAGTGAGGGGCTAGCGGAATTATACGAGCAGTACTTC.

The chain combines TRBV6-5 with TRBJ1-5; TRBD1 is a possible D gene (6 bases). Germline loops: CDR1 MNHEY, CDR2 SVGAGI. CDR3 length equals 14 residues. V dropped 5 bases and J dropped 4 bases, with 12 bases sitting between them. In DNA, the CDR3 is TGTGCCAGCAGTACGGCACAGGGAAATCAGCCCCAGCATTTT. Its translation is CASSTAQGNQPQHF.

This chain joins TRBV6-1 and TRBJ2-1; 8 bases agree with TRBD1. The length of the CDR3 is 15 residues. The germline V gene encodes CDR1 MNHNS and CDR2 SASEGT. Losses at the gene ends were 4 bases for V and 10 bases for J; bases not matched to a gene: 12. In nucleotides, the CDR3 is TGTGCCAGCAGTGGCAGGGGGCCCCTCAACGAGGAGCAGTTCTTC. It yields the protein CASSGRGPLNEEQFF.

This clone occurred a few times. This chain links TRBV15 with TRBJ1-1; 9 bases are shared with TRBD1. The V segment lost 0 bases and the J segment 8 bases; nucleotides outside the gene matches: 7. The V gene's germline CDR1 is LNHNV and CDR2 YYDKDF (reference sequence). The CDR3 sequence is 15 residues long. CDR3 sequence reads: CATSREGQGPSEAFF. CDR3 sequence (DNA): TGTGCCACCAGCAGAGAGGGACAGGGTCCTTCGGAAGCTTTCTTT.